A single sample is the source of the 31 T cell receptor beta chains below, sequenced in a study of blood T cell repertoires in COVID-19. Assay used: immunoSEQ multiplex PCR; TCRdb lists only in-frame clones, some missing. Of some 86,000 clones listed, around 80% were seen once; the top ten hold approximately 34%. The sequenced sample was peripheral blood. The receptors derive from an elderly woman with active or convalescent COVID-19.

A single count supports this clone. This rearrangement joins TRBV18 to TRBJ2-2; 7 bases match TRBD1. The CDR3 covers 15 residues. Germline V CDR1 and CDR2: KGHSH, LQKENI. V shed 1 base, J shed 3 bases, and the junction held 2 bases outside the gene matches. CDR3 in amino acids: CASSPRTGHTGELFF. Here the CDR3 DNA reads TGTGCCAGCTCACCACGGACAGGACACACCGGGGAGCTGTTTTTT. Full variable domain (remainder filled in from reference TRBV18 and TRBJ2-2): NAGVMQNPRHLVRRRGQEARLRCSPMKGHSHVYWYRQLPEEGLKFMVYLQKENIIDESGMPKERFSAEFPKEGPSILRIQQVVRGDSAAYFCASSPRTGHTGELFFGEGSRLTVL.

The genes are TRBV19 and TRBJ1-1; D possibly corresponds to TRBD1 (5 bases). V was shortened by 7 bases and J by 0 bases, with 12 bases between the two germline ends. Germline lookup yields CDR1 LNHDA and CDR2 SQIVND (reference sequence). The CDR3 length is 14 residues. Here the CDR3 reads CASNHRNLNTEAFF. CDR3 nucleotide sequence: TGTGCCAGTAACCACAGGAATCTGAACACTGAAGCTTTCTTT.

The chain carries TRBV3-1 (or the pseudogene TRBV3-2) and TRBJ1-2; D gene ambiguous. Trimming took off 4 bases at V and 7 bases at J, with 13 bases between the two ends. The germline V gene encodes CDR1 LGHDT and CDR2 YNNKEL (reference sequence). This CDR3 is built from 13 residues. The CDR3: CASSPRQDSGYTF. The CDR3 DNA is TGTGCCAGCAGCCCGAGGCAGGACTCTGGCTACACCTTC.

The chain joins TRBV6-5 to TRBJ1-1; D gene ambiguous. Germline V gives CDR1 MNHEY, CDR2 SVGAGI. V gave up 7 bases and J gave up 1 base, with 16 bases separating them. CDR3 length: 15 residues. CDR3 DNA: TGTGCCAGCACCCCCATGGACCGGGGGAACACTGAAGCTTTCTTT. Amino acids: CASTPMDRGNTEAFF.

The rearrangement links TRBV21-1 to TRBJ2-1; the table's D call, TRBD2, has no DNA check behind it. TRBV21-1 has pseudogene status. This CDR3 has 16 residues. CDR3 sequence: CASSTGTSGRCNEQFF. Written as DNA, the CDR3 is TGTGCCAGCAGCACAGGGACTAGCGGGAGGTGCAATGAGCAGTTCTTC.

V and J are TRBV6-1 and TRBJ2-7; weak D call: TRBD2 (5 bases). V lost 3 bases and J lost 4, with 10 bases in between. Germline CDR1 reads MNHNS; CDR2 reads SASEGT. CDR3 size: 13 residues. The CDR3 region has the DNA TGTGCCAGCAGTGAGACGGAGGAGTACGAGCAGTACTTC. Translating gives CASSETEEYEQYF.

CDR3 nucleotides: TGTGCCAGCAGTCGACAGTTTGGCAACACTGAAGCTTTCTTT. It encodes CASSRQFGNTEAFF. This chain joins TRBV5-4 and TRBJ1-1, with a possible D match to TRBD1 (5 bases). CDR1 is SGHNT and CDR2 is YYREEE in the germline V gene (reference sequence). Trimming cost V 5 bases and J 2 bases, with 13 bases left between them. The CDR3 is 14 residues long.

The rearrangement uses TRBV18 and TRBJ2-1, with TRBD2 matching 8 bases. The germline CDR1 and CDR2 sequences are KGHSH and LQKENI. The CDR3 sequence is 16 residues long. The V segment lost 2 bases and the J segment 3 bases; nucleotides outside the gene matches: 6. CDR3 nucleotide sequence: TGTGCCAGCTCACCAGTGAGCGGGAGCGTCTACAATGAGCAGTTCTTC. It codes for CASSPVSGSVYNEQFF. The full variable domain, in which reference TRBV18 and TRBJ2-1 provide the parts outside the CDR3, is NAGVMQNPRHLVRRRGQEARLRCSPMKGHSHVYWYRQLPEEGLKFMVYLQKENIIDESGMPKERFSAEFPKEGPSILRIQQVVRGDSAAYFCASSPVSGSVYNEQFFGPGTRLTVL.

The chain is built from TRBV11-1 and TRBJ2-1; 8 nucleotides agree with TRBD2. Trimming removed 3 bases from V and 4 bases from J; junction bases left unmatched: 5. This CDR3 region has 15 residues. Germline-derived CDR1 and CDR2 are SGHAT and FQDESV (reference sequence). The CDR3 reads CASSFGGGWYNEQFF. In nucleotides, the CDR3 is TGTGCCAGCAGCTTTGGCGGGGGGTGGTACAATGAGCAGTTCTTC. Combining the CDR3 with reference TRBV11-1 and TRBJ2-1 gives the whole variable domain EAEVAQSPRYKITEKSQAVAFWCDPISGHATLYWYRQILGQGPELLVQFQDESVVDDSQLPKDRFSAERLKGVDSTLKIQPAELGDSAMYLCASSFGGGWYNEQFFGPGTRLTVL.

This clone occurred once. This chain links TRBV6-5 with TRBJ2-1; tentatively, D is TRBD1 (6 bases). V lost 6 bases to trimming and J lost 4 bases, with 16 bases between them. CDR1 MNHEY and CDR2 SVGAGI come from the germline V gene. The CDR3 loop spans 15 amino acids. The CDR3 here is CASRQGQRSYNEQFF. CDR3 nucleotides: TGTGCCAGCAGACAAGGACAGAGAAGTTACAATGAGCAGTTCTTC.

This clone has just a few counts. The chain uses TRBV10-3 and TRBJ2-2; 11 bases are a match to TRBD2. Germline V CDR1 and CDR2: ENHRY, SYGVKD. The CDR3 sequence is 17 residues long. V lost 6 bases to trimming and J lost 6 bases; unmatched junction nucleotides: 12. The CDR3 spells CAISARTSGSLSGELFF. CDR3 sequence (DNA): TGTGCCATCAGCGCCCGCACTAGCGGGAGTTTGTCCGGGGAGCTGTTTTTT.

This CDR3 is CASSAHGPFPGGGYTF. CDR3 coding DNA: TGTGCCAGCAGCGCCCATGGACCCTTCCCGGGAGGGGGCTACACCTTC. The genes are TRBV7-6 and TRBJ1-2; no reliable D call. The CDR3 is 16 residues long. The V gene's germline CDR1 is SGHVS and CDR2 FNYEAQ. Trimming cost V 5 bases and J 8 bases, with 24 bases left between them.

The V call is TRBV3-1 (or the pseudogene TRBV3-2), the J call TRBJ2-1; 12 bases agree with TRBD2. With V trimmed by 4 bases and J by 7 bases, 11 bases remained unmatched. The length of the CDR3 is 17 residues. Germline V gene data show CDR1 as LGHDT and CDR2 as YNNKEL (reference sequence). The CDR3 loop reads CASSRRLLAGGGNEQFF. The CDR3 bases are TGTGCCAGCAGCCGTCGACTACTAGCGGGGGGAGGGAATGAGCAGTTCTTC.

V is TRBV7-3 and J is TRBJ2-7; TRBD2 matches at 7 bases. This CDR3 comprises 15 residues. Per germline, CDR1 SGHTA and CDR2 FQGTGA. The J segment lost 3 bases and the V segment lost 5 bases, leaving 10 bases of the junction unmatched. Written as DNA, the CDR3 is TGTGCCAGCAGCCAAGGGCGGGGGTTAAGCTACGAGCAGTACTTC. Translating it yields CASSQGRGLSYEQYF.

For this clone: The sample has other DNA sequences that encode this CDR3 too. The V call is TRBV28, the J call TRBJ1-2, with D possibly being TRBD1 (5 bases). Germline lookup yields CDR1 MDHEN and CDR2 SYDVKM. V lost 3 bases and J 4 bases, leaving 6 bases between the germline ends. The CDR3 consists of 12 residues. CDR3 bases: TGTGCCAGCAGTTTGGGGGGCTATGGCTACACCTTC. Translation gives CASSLGGYGYTF.

Here the CDR3 DNA reads TGCGCCAGTGGGGGCGGGAGCTCCTACAATGAGCAGTTCTTC. This sequence encodes CASGGGSSYNEQFF. This chain uses TRBV5-1 with TRBJ2-1, with a possible D match to TRBD2 (7 bases). This CDR3 contains 14 residues. Germline CDR1 and CDR2: SGHRS and YFSETQ. Trimming removed 8 bases at V and 0 bases at J, with 12 bases between.

CDR3 loop: CASSLQGGETQYF. The CDR3 DNA follows: TGTGCCAGCAGCTTGCAGGGGGGAGAGACCCAGTACTTC. The rearrangement links TRBV5-4 to TRBJ2-5; D perhaps matches TRBD1 (7 bases). The V gene's germline CDR1 is SGHNT and CDR2 YYREEE (reference sequence). This CDR3 comprises 13 residues. The ends were cut back, 1 base at V and 4 bases at J, with 8 bases in the middle. The entire variable domain, with the rest obtained from reference TRBV5-4 and TRBJ2-5, is as follows: ETGVTQSPTHLIKTRGQQVTLRCSSQSGHNTVSWYQQALGQGPQFIFQYYREEENGRGNFPPRFSGLQFPNYSSELNVNALELDDSALYLCASSLQGGETQYFGPGTRLLVL.

V and J are TRBV7-9 and TRBJ1-2; 7 bases are a match to TRBD1. CDR3 length: 15 residues. Germline trimming cut 0 bases from V and 4 bases from J; bases unmatched to any gene: 5. Germline V gene data show CDR1 as SEHNR and CDR2 as FQNEAQ (reference sequence). CDR3 amino acids: CASSLAGQRLYGYTF. DNA for the CDR3: TGTGCCAGCAGCTTAGCGGGACAGCGCCTCTATGGCTACACCTTC.

The chain employs TRBV2 and TRBJ2-7, with 10 bases matching TRBD2. This CDR3 is 13 amino acids long. Unmatched junction bases numbered 4, after V lost 10 bases and J lost 1 base. In germline, CDR1 is SNHLY, CDR2 FYNNEI. DNA for the CDR3: TGTGCCACCTTAGCGGGGGGATCCTACGAGCAGTACTTC. Protein: CATLAGGSYEQYF.

About this clone: Compared with germline, one end of the junction differs, possibly owing to a read error. This specimen includes other DNA sequences encoding the same CDR3. J is TRBJ1-5 and V is TRBV19; 8 bases agree with TRBD1. The CDR3 totals 16 residues. Germline loops: CDR1 LNHDA, CDR2 SQIVND (reference sequence). In nucleotides, the CDR3 is TGCGCCAGTAGTACCCGGACAGGGTTTGGCAATCAGCCCCAGCATTTT. It specifies CASSTRTGFGNQPQHF.

This chain links TRBV4-1 with TRBJ2-7; 7 bases map to TRBD1. This CDR3 has 14 amino acids. V was clipped by 1 base and J by 4 bases; unmatched bases: 4. Germline CDR1 is MGHRA and CDR2 is YSYEKL. CDR3 sequence: CASSQAQGEYEQYF. In DNA form, the CDR3 reads TGCGCCAGCAGCCAAGCGCAGGGGGAGTACGAGCAGTACTTC.

This clone was seen only a few times. The chain recombines TRBV6-5 with TRBJ1-1, with 7 nucleotides matching TRBD1. Looked up from germline, CDR1 is MNHEY and CDR2 is SVGAGI. After removal of 5 bases from V and 7 bases from J, the junction contained 7 bases not matched to a gene. The CDR3 totals 13 residues. The CDR3 region is CASSQQGYDEAFF. In nucleotides, the CDR3 is TGTGCCAGCAGTCAACAGGGGTATGATGAAGCTTTCTTT.

This clone occurred once. This rearrangement joins TRBV5-1 to TRBJ2-1; D gene ambiguous. The CDR3 is 14 amino acids. The V and J ends lost 1 base and 5 bases respectively, with 10 bases between them. Per the germline V gene, CDR1 is SGHRS and CDR2 is YFSETQ. CDR3 sequence: CASSLSSTNNEQFF. In nucleotides, the CDR3 is TGCGCCAGCAGCTTGTCCAGTACCAACAATGAGCAGTTCTTC.

A note on this clone: Other DNA sequences within the sample encode an identical CDR3. The chain joins TRBV18 to TRBJ1-5, with D uncertain. V lost 6 bases and J 2 bases, leaving 8 bases between the germline ends. The germline CDR1 and CDR2 sequences are KGHSH and LQKENI. This CDR3 spans 13 amino acids. The CDR3 bases are TGTGCCAGCTCGCCAACAGGCAATCAGCCCCAGCATTTT. This gives the protein CASSPTGNQPQHF.

This sequence joins TRBV5-6 and TRBJ1-2; no reliable D call. V was cut by 5 bases and J by 5 bases, with 10 bases left in between. Germline CDR1 and CDR2: SGHDT and YYEEEE. The CDR3 has 12 residues. CDR3 in amino acids: CASRSSWYGYTF. CDR3 nucleotides: TGTGCCAGCAGATCAAGCTGGTATGGCTACACCTTC. The full variable domain, its missing parts supplied by reference TRBV5-6 and TRBJ1-2, is DAGVTQSPTHLIKTRGQQVTLRCSPKSGHDTVSWYQQALGQGPQFIFQYYEEEERQRGNFPDRFSGHQFPNYSSELNVNALLLGDSALYLCASRSSWYGYTFGSGTRLTVV.

The chain uses TRBV28 and TRBJ1-4; 9 bases fit TRBD1. The germline V gene has CDR1 MDHEN and CDR2 SYDVKM. Unmatched junction bases numbered 4, after V lost 6 bases and J lost 5 bases. The CDR3 is made up of 14 amino acids. Written as DNA, the CDR3 is TGTGCCAGCAGCCTGACAGGGGGAAATGAAAAACTGTTTTTT. This sequence encodes CASSLTGGNEKLFF.

The V call is TRBV29-1, the J call TRBJ2-7; D perhaps matches TRBD2 (5 bases). The V end lost 4 bases, the J end lost 0 bases, and 13 bases lay between the germline ends. From germline, CDR1 is SQVTM and CDR2 ANQGSEA. The CDR3 length is 14 residues. The DNA for the CDR3 is TGCAGCGTTGTCGGGGAGTGGAGCTCCTACGAGCAGTACTTC. It specifies CSVVGEWSSYEQYF.

This chain links TRBV27 with TRBJ1-5, with 8 bases lining up with TRBD1. V shed 5 bases, J shed 0 bases, and the junction held 12 bases outside the gene matches. This CDR3 is 18 amino acids long. CDR1 and CDR2 (germline): MNHEY, SMNVEV (reference sequence). This CDR3 is CASSPHPGTGYSNQPQHF. The CDR3 DNA reads TGTGCCAGCAGTCCTCATCCCGGGACAGGCTATAGCAATCAGCCCCAGCATTTT.

For this clone: Mismatch with germline at one junction end may stem from a read error. This chain's CDR3 is CTSSIGSSGNTIYF. CDR3 coding DNA: TGTACCAGTAGTATTGGTAGTTCTGGAAACACCATATATTTT. The chain recombines TRBV19 with TRBJ1-3, with D unresolved. CDR1 and CDR2 from the germline V gene are LNHDA and SQIVND (reference sequence). This CDR3 is built from 14 residues.

The rearrangement joins TRBV5-1 to TRBJ2-3; a weak D match, TRBD1 (6 bases). CDR3 size: 16 residues. The germline V gene encodes CDR1 SGHRS and CDR2 YFSETQ. The V and J ends lost 0 bases and 3 bases respectively, with 14 bases between them. The CDR3 is CASSLATGHLTDTQYF. In nucleotides, the CDR3 is TGCGCCAGCAGCTTGGCCACGGGACACTTAACAGATACGCAGTATTTT.

Judged by abundance, this clone is hyperexpanded. The gene calls are TRBV9 and TRBJ2-7; 10 nucleotides match TRBD2. Trimming cost V 2 bases and J 2 bases; bases outside gene matches: 1. The CDR3 is 14 residues long. Germline V gene sequence: CDR1 SGDLS, CDR2 YYNGEE. This chain's CDR3 is CASSVSGGPYEQYF. The CDR3 region has the DNA TGTGCCAGCAGCGTTAGCGGGGGGCCCTACGAGCAGTACTTC.